This T cell receptor (beta chain) was captured in a study of spatial heterogeneity in lung cancer. One entry per CDR3 protein results from TCRdb running MiXCR on the 5' RACE reads. The table includes about 80,000 distinct CDR3 sequences, around 21% detected once. Germline CDR1 is SGHRS and CDR2 is YFSETQ. V was clipped by 0 bases and J by 2 bases; unmatched bases: 3. CDR3 length: 15 amino acids. The sample's time point: sample taken at primary tumor resection. Material for sequencing was whole RNA from tumor, nontumor lung or frozen PBMC, left unsorted. This receptor was taken from a male donor with early-stage non-small cell lung cancer. This chain links TRBV5-1 with TRBJ2-5, with 8 bases matching TRBD2. The specimen was PBMCs, collected at surgery. This CDR3 reads CASSLEPSGQETQYF. In nucleotides, the CDR3 is TGCGCCAGCAGCTTGGAACCTAGCGGGCAAGAGACCCAGTACTTC.